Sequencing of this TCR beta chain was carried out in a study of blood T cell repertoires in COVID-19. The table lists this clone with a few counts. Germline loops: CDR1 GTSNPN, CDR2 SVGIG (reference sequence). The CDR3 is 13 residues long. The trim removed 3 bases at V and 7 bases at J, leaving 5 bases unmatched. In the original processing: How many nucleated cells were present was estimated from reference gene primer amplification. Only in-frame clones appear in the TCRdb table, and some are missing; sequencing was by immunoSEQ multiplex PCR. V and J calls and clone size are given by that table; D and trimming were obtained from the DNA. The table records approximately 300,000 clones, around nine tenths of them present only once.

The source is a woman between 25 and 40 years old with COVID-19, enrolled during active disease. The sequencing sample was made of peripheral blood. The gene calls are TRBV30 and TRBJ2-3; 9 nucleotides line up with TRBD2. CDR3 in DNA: TGTGCCTGGAGGTCAGCGGGGGGATATACGCAGTATTTT. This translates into CAWRSAGGYTQYF.